A single sample is the source of the 31 T cell receptor beta chains below, sequenced in a study of OX40 agonist ivuxolimab in advanced cancers. Produced via immunoSEQ multiplex PCR; TCRdb's table is partial and in-frame only. The profile shows roughly 60,000 clones, around 83% of them singletons. The sequencing used CD4+ or CD8+ T cells sorted from blood, collected in a trial of the OX40 agonist ivuxolimab. Receptors originate from an adult with an advanced solid tumor such as melanoma, head and neck, liver or kidney cancer.

The J gene is TRBJ2-2, the V gene TRBV2; D is uncertain. The CDR3 sequence is 13 residues long. Germline loops: CDR1 SNHLY, CDR2 FYNNEI. Trimming shortened V by 7 bases and J by 5 bases, and 11 bases separated the two germline ends. CDR3 residues: CASIPARTGELFF. CDR3 nucleotides: TGTGCCAGCATCCCCGCCAGGACCGGGGAGCTGTTTTTT.

The chain uses TRBV6-1 and TRBJ1-5; D is ambiguous. Deletions cut 8 bases from V and 0 bases from J, with 11 bases between. Germline V gives CDR1 MNHNS, CDR2 SASEGT. This CDR3 comprises 14 residues. The CDR3 spells CASAGHISNQPQHF. The CDR3 nucleotides read TGTGCCAGCGCGGGTCACATTAGCAATCAGCCCCAGCATTTT.

The chain uses TRBV30 and TRBJ2-3; perhaps TRBD2 as D (7 bases). With 2 bases removed from V and 4 bases from J, the gap between germline ends came to 13 bases. Per germline, CDR1 GTSNPN and CDR2 SVGIG (reference sequence). This CDR3 is built from 14 residues. CDR3 protein: CAWSLRGGADTQYF. DNA of the CDR3: TGTGCCTGGAGTCTAAGGGGGGGCGCAGATACGCAGTATTTT.

The rearrangement uses TRBV28 and TRBJ1-1; a weak D match, TRBD1 (6 bases). The V and J ends lost 6 bases and 1 base respectively, with 21 bases between them. The germline V gene has CDR1 MDHEN and CDR2 SYDVKM. This CDR3 spans 17 amino acids. The CDR3 here is CASRETGGGLGNTEAFF. Here the CDR3 DNA reads TGTGCCAGCAGAGAAACAGGAGGGGGGCTCGGGAACACTGAAGCTTTCTTT.

This chain connects TRBV13 to TRBJ2-7; maybe TRBD2 (5 bases). This CDR3 region has 13 residues. Germline V gives CDR1 PRHDT, CDR2 FYEKMQ (reference sequence). V lost 3 bases to trimming and J lost 0 bases, with 6 bases between them. CDR3 DNA sequence: TGTGCCAGCAGCTTCCGGGACTCCTACGAGCAGTACTTC. It codes for CASSFRDSYEQYF. Together with reference TRBV13 and TRBJ2-7, the CDR3 gives the full variable domain: AAGVIQSPRHLIKEKRETATLKCYPIPRHDTVYWYQQGPGQDPQFLISFYEKMQSDKGSIPDRFSAQQFSDYHSELNMSSLELGDSALYFCASSFRDSYEQYFGPGTRLTVT.

The chain is built from TRBV11-2 and TRBJ1-4; TRBD1 might be the D (5 bases). The CDR3 consists of 16 residues. In germline, CDR1 is SGHAT, CDR2 FQNNGV. With 3 bases removed from V and 0 bases from J, the gap between germline ends came to 11 bases. CDR3 nucleotides: TGTGCCAGCAGCTTCATCCCCAGGGCAACTAATGAAAAACTGTTTTTT. Translation gives CASSFIPRATNEKLFF.

The chain recombines TRBV5-4 with TRBJ2-6, with TRBD1 identical over 7 bases. The CDR3 runs 15 residues. Germline values: CDR1 SGHNT, CDR2 YYREEE (reference sequence). Trimming removed 5 bases from V and 3 bases from J; junction bases left unmatched: 5. Here the CDR3 DNA reads TGTGCCAGCAGACGAGACAGGGTTGGGGCCAACGTCCTGACTTTC. This gives the protein CASRRDRVGANVLTF.

This rearrangement joins TRBV6-5 to TRBJ2-3; the match to TRBD1 covers 10 bases. V gave up 0 bases and J gave up 4 bases; unmatched junction bases: 1. The CDR3 is 15 amino acids. The germline gives CDR1 MNHEY, CDR2 SVGAGI. CDR3 protein: CASSYSGTGADTQYF. CDR3 DNA sequence: TGTGCCAGCAGTTACTCCGGGACAGGGGCAGATACGCAGTATTTT.

V and J are TRBV19 and TRBJ2-6; D is uncertain. Trimming left V 6 bases short and J 3 bases short, with 3 bases between. CDR1 and CDR2 from the germline V gene are LNHDA and SQIVND (reference sequence). CDR3 size: 12 residues. In nucleotides, the CDR3 is TGTGCCAGTAGAGTTGGGGCCAACGTCCTGACTTTC. Amino acid sequence: CASRVGANVLTF.

V is TRBV5-6 and J is TRBJ1-2; TRBD1 aligns across 8 bases. The trim removed 0 bases at V and 1 base at J, leaving 5 bases unmatched. The length of the CDR3 is 16 residues. Germline V gene lookup returns CDR1 SGHDT and CDR2 YYEEEE. The CDR3 DNA follows: TGTGCCAGCAGCTTGGCCGGACAGGGTCGTAACTATGGCTACACCTTC. Translating it yields CASSLAGQGRNYGYTF.

Turning to this clone: Other DNA sequences within the sample encode an identical CDR3. The rearrangement uses TRBV5-1 and TRBJ2-3; 9 bases line up with TRBD2. Germline V CDR1 and CDR2: SGHRS, YFSETQ. J gave up 3 bases and V 0 bases, and 2 bases lay outside the gene matches. This CDR3 is 15 amino acids long. CDR3 protein: CASSLVLAGTDTQYF. CDR3 nucleotide sequence: TGCGCCAGCAGCTTGGTCCTAGCGGGAACAGATACGCAGTATTTT.

In this sample, this clone turned up once. The rearrangement joins TRBV6-5 to TRBJ2-7; possible D gene TRBD1, 6 bases. The CDR3 is made up of 12 amino acids. Per the germline V gene, CDR1 is MNHEY and CDR2 is SVGAGI. Trimming took off 4 bases at V and 6 bases at J, with 10 bases between the two ends. CDR3 nucleotides: TGTGCCAGCAGTTTAACAGGGCCCGAGCAGTACTTC. Protein sequence: CASSLTGPEQYF.

The chain couples TRBV6-4 to TRBJ1-5; D unclear. CDR3 length equals 13 residues. CDR1 and CDR2 from the germline V gene are MRHNA and SNTAGT. V was clipped by 4 bases and J by 7 bases, with 11 bases between them. CDR3: CASSGELGQPQHF. CDR3 bases: TGTGCCAGCAGTGGGGAATTGGGGCAGCCCCAGCATTTT.

The J gene is TRBJ1-1, the V gene TRBV25-1; 12 bases are shared with TRBD1. In germline, CDR1 is MGHDK, CDR2 SYGVNS. J was trimmed by 11 bases and V by 6 bases; bases with no gene match: 7. This CDR3 comprises 13 residues. CDR3 nucleotide sequence: TGTGCCAGCAGAACCGGGACAGGGGGCTTTGCTTTCTTT. This translates into CASRTGTGGFAFF.

This clone occurred a few times. V is TRBV5-5 and J is TRBJ2-7; D gene unclear. The CDR3 covers 15 residues. Germline loops: CDR1 SGHKS, CDR2 YYEKEE (reference sequence). V lost 2 bases to trimming and J lost 2 bases, with 14 bases between them. The CDR3 loop is CASSLYSEGTYEQYF. For the CDR3, the DNA is TGTGCCAGCAGCTTATACTCAGAAGGGACCTACGAGCAGTACTTC.

This chain joins TRBV11-1 and TRBJ1-1; 8 bases map to TRBD1. Germline V gene sequence: CDR1 SGHAT, CDR2 FQDESV (reference sequence). The CDR3 has 14 amino acids. V lost 5 bases to trimming and J lost 2 bases; unmatched junction nucleotides: 4. DNA of the CDR3: TGTGCCAGCAGCGCACAGGGGGTCAACACTGAAGCTTTCTTT. As protein: CASSAQGVNTEAFF.

The chain has TRBV19 and TRBJ2-1; no definite D call. V was clipped by 6 bases and J by 2 bases, with 11 bases between them. Germline V gene data show CDR1 as LNHDA and CDR2 as SQIVND (reference sequence). The CDR3 length is 14 residues. CDR3 in amino acids: CASSRTETYNEQFF. Here the CDR3 DNA reads TGTGCCAGTAGCCGGACGGAAACCTACAATGAGCAGTTCTTC.

V is TRBV10-3 and J is TRBJ2-5, with 10 bases fitting TRBD2. The ends lost 0 bases at V and 4 bases at J; junction bases unmatched: 5. CDR1 ENHRY and CDR2 SYGVKD come from the germline V gene. CDR3 length: 16 residues. The CDR3 DNA reads TGTGCCATCAGTGAGTCTCTAGCGGGGGCCGGAGAGACCCAGTACTTC. Its protein product is CAISESLAGAGETQYF.

The genes are TRBV7-9 and TRBJ1-5; 10 bases are a match to TRBD1. Germline-derived CDR1 and CDR2 are SEHNR and FQNEAQ (reference sequence). V trimming: 5 bases; J trimming: 1 base; junction bases outside the gene matches: 2. There are 15 residues in the CDR3. This chain's CDR3 is CASSAGQGSNQPQHF. In DNA, the CDR3 is TGTGCCAGCAGCGCGGGACAGGGGAGCAATCAGCCCCAGCATTTT.

The chain carries TRBV14 and TRBJ2-5; TRBD2 agrees at 7 bases. CDR3 length: 16 residues. Germline V CDR1 and CDR2: SGHDN, FVKESK. V dropped 0 bases and J dropped 7; count of bases not matched to a gene: 11. CDR3: CASSQDHRDYLRTQYF. In nucleotides, the CDR3 is TGTGCCAGCAGCCAAGATCACCGGGACTACCTCAGGACCCAGTACTTC. Looking up the rest from reference TRBV14 and TRBJ2-5 gives the full variable domain: EAGVTQFPSHSVIEKGQTVTLRCDPISGHDNLYWYRRVMGKEIKFLLHFVKESKQDESGMPNNRFLAERTGGTYSTLKVQPAELEDSGVYFCASSQDHRDYLRTQYFGPGTRLLVL.

The chain carries TRBV11-2 and TRBJ2-1; D ambiguous. CDR1 is SGHAT and CDR2 is FQNNGV in the germline V gene. The length of the CDR3 is 13 residues. V dropped 5 bases and J dropped 5 bases, with 10 bases sitting between them. The DNA for the CDR3 is TGTGCCAGCAGCCCTCGGGTAGACAATGAGCAGTTCTTC. Translated: CASSPRVDNEQFF. The full variable domain, rest sourced from reference TRBV11-2 and TRBJ2-1, is EAGVAQSPRYKIIEKRQSVAFWCNPISGHATLYWYQQILGQGPKLLIQFQNNGVVDDSQLPKDRFSAERLKGVDSTLKIQPAKLEDSAVYLCASSPRVDNEQFFGPGTRLTVL.

This clone was observed a single time. The chain employs TRBV28 and TRBJ1-1, with D possibly TRBD1 on 6 matching bases. The CDR3 runs 19 residues. The V gene lost 2 bases and the J gene lost 6 bases, with 28 bases spanning the gap. In germline, CDR1 is MDHEN, CDR2 SYDVKM. CDR3 residues: CASSLASRWGAISVPEAFF. In DNA form, the CDR3 reads TGTGCCAGCAGTTTAGCTAGCCGTTGGGGGGCGATAAGTGTACCTGAAGCTTTCTTT.

V usage is TRBV15 and J usage is TRBJ2-4; maybe TRBD1 (6 bases). Germline lookup yields CDR1 LNHNV and CDR2 YYDKDF (reference sequence). V was shortened by 3 bases and J by 6 bases, with 15 bases between the two germline ends. This CDR3 region has 15 residues. The CDR3 loop is CATSRTQGFGNIQYF. The DNA of the CDR3 is TGTGCCACCAGCAGGACACAGGGTTTCGGAAACATTCAGTACTTC.

The chain combines TRBV11-2 with TRBJ2-7, with 7 bases fitting TRBD2. The germline gives CDR1 SGHAT, CDR2 FQNNGV. The CDR3 spans 14 residues. V shed 4 bases and J 7 bases; nucleotides not matched to a gene: 10. CDR3 nucleotides: TGTGCCAGCAGCTCTGCGGGAGCCACTTATGAGCAGTACTTC. It is translated as CASSSAGATYEQYF.

This chain joins TRBV6-5 and TRBJ2-1, with D perhaps matching TRBD2 (5 bases). Trimming cost V 7 bases and J 12 bases, with 13 bases left between them. This CDR3 has 11 residues. In germline, CDR1 is MNHEY, CDR2 SVGAGI. CDR3 sequence: CASTSGGRQFF. CDR3 DNA: TGTGCCAGCACTTCGGGCGGGCGGCAGTTCTTC.

This clone has only one observation. The chain uses TRBV6-6 and TRBJ1-1; weak D call: TRBD1 (6 bases). Looked up from germline, CDR1 is MNHNY and CDR2 is SVGAGI (reference sequence). The CDR3 is 15 amino acids. The V and J ends lost 0 bases and 6 bases respectively, with 14 bases between them. The CDR3, as DNA: TGTGCCAGCAGTTACTCACAGGGTCTCGTCGCTGAAGCTTTCTTT. Its translation: CASSYSQGLVAEAFF.

The V and J genes are TRBV5-1 and TRBJ2-7, with D possibly TRBD2 on 6 matching bases. This CDR3 contains 14 residues. Deletions cut 4 bases from V and 2 bases from J, with 13 bases between. Germline loops: CDR1 SGHRS, CDR2 YFSETQ. The CDR3 DNA sequence: TGCGCCAGCAGCCCGGGGGTGGGGGCCTACGAGCAGTACTTC. This codes for CASSPGVGAYEQYF.

The chain joins TRBV6-1 to TRBJ2-3; 8 nucleotides align to TRBD2. This CDR3 comprises 14 residues. Trimming removed 5 bases from V and 8 bases from J; junction bases left unmatched: 9. Germline loops: CDR1 MNHNS, CDR2 SASEGT. The CDR3 DNA follows: TGTGCCAGCAGTCCCGGGGCCCGGGAGGGTACGCAGTATTTT. Residues: CASSPGAREGTQYF.

V is TRBV5-4 and J is TRBJ2-5; TRBD1 matches at 7 bases. CDR1 and CDR2 from the germline V gene are SGHNT and YYREEE (reference sequence). The CDR3 has 15 residues. The V gene end was trimmed by 4 bases and the J gene end by 4 bases; junction bases not matched to a gene: 10. CDR3 sequence reads: CASSPGDRVRETQYF. The DNA for the CDR3 is TGTGCCAGCAGCCCGGGCGACAGGGTACGAGAGACCCAGTACTTC.

The chain uses TRBV7-2 and TRBJ1-2; D not resolved. Germline assignment: CDR1 SGHTA and CDR2 FQGNSA. This CDR3 comprises 14 residues. V gave up 4 bases and J gave up 3 bases, with 12 bases separating them. CDR3 sequence: CASSWRAVDYGYTF. The CDR3 nucleotides are TGTGCCAGCAGCTGGCGGGCGGTCGACTATGGCTACACCTTC. Complete variable domain (other parts from reference TRBV7-2 and TRBJ1-2): GAGVSQSPSNKVTEKGKDVELRCDPISGHTALYWYRQSLGQGLEFLIYFQGNSAPDKSGLPSDRFSAERTGGSVSTLTIQRTQQEDSAVYLCASSWRAVDYGYTFGSGTRLTVV.

Only a few counts were recorded for this clone. Within the sample, other DNA sequences also encode this same CDR3. J is TRBJ1-5 and V is TRBV19; D gene ambiguous. The CDR3 runs to 12 residues. Germline CDR1 LNHDA, CDR2 SQIVND (reference sequence). The V end lost 3 bases, the J end lost 6 bases, and 6 bases lay between the germline ends. The DNA for the CDR3 is TGTGCCAGTAGTATCTCTCGTCAGCCCCAGCATTTT. Translation gives CASSISRQPQHF.